This TCR beta chain originates from a study of blood T cell repertoires in COVID-19. The wider study: COVID-19 samples from acute and convalescent phases originated in the United States, Italy and Spain. PBMCs, B-cell-depleted T cells, or T cells were the source of the cDNA or gDNA that made up the material.

The sample holds one count of this clone. This CDR3 is also generated by other DNA sequences in the sample. As processed by the authors: Reference gene primer amplification in the assay estimated nucleated cell counts. Sequenced by immunoSEQ multiplex PCR; TCRdb stores in-frame clones only, minus some. V and J calls and clone size are copied from that table; D and trimming were computed from the DNA. Seen here are 200,000 or so clones, approximately 90% observed once, and the top ten hold under 4%. CDR1 and CDR2 (germline): SEHNR, FQNEAQ (reference sequence). V was clipped by 5 bases and J by 1 base, with 8 bases between them. The CDR3 contains 13 residues.

The J gene is TRBJ1-2, the V gene TRBV7-9; maybe TRBD1 (5 bases). This TCR was sampled from a middle-aged woman with acute COVID-19. Sequencing was carried out using PBMCs or T cells enriched from blood (not recorded which). The DNA of the CDR3 is TGTGCCAGCAGCCAAGACAGTAACTATGGCTACACCTTC. Protein sequence: CASSQDSNYGYTF.